This T cell receptor beta chain emerged from a study of T cell clones after liver transplantation. Across the study: At least one year of complete immunosuppression withdrawal without enzymes over twice normal defined tolerance.

To note about this clone: As yet, its antigen is unknown.

Study-level findings and limits: Rather than being deleted, graft donor-reactive T cells may have moved into the graft.

Generated by immunoSEQ multiplex PCR, the TCRdb table keeps only in-frame clones and is missing some. This table has tens of thousands of clones, about 84% appearing once. This clonotype was obtained from a human patient who received a liver transplant. T cells may partly derive from the graft donor. Specimen: CD4+ T cells from blood, collected around 45 months after liver transplant.

The CDR3 spells CASSLGGKTDTQYF. In nucleotides, the CDR3 is TGTGCCAGCAGCTTAGGGGGGAAAACAGATACGCAGTATTTT. The J gene is TRBJ2-3, the V gene TRBV7-2; D may be TRBD1 or TRBD2 (5 bases each). The V gene lost 1 base and the J gene lost 3 bases, with 8 bases spanning the gap. Germline CDR1 reads SGHTA; CDR2 reads FQGNSA. The CDR3 has 14 amino acids.